This T cell receptor beta chain appears in the sequencing data of a study of blood T cell repertoires in COVID-19 (TCRdb year 2020). For context, the study as a whole: Samples covering the acute and convalescent phases of COVID-19 were provided by collaborators in the United States, Italy and Spain. Subjects who had been exposed to COVID-19, were actively infected with it, or had recovered from it provided the deeply sampled blood TCRbeta repertoires that made up the dataset. The repertoires were released in a freely available public database meant as a resource for research on the immune response to SARS-CoV-2. The samples were drawn from the first 160 participants of the ongoing ImmuneRACE study and from 1,254 subjects provided by 6 global collaborators. The material from the prospective study consisted of cDNA or gDNA derived from T cells, B-cell-depleted T cells, or PBMCs. Where HLA class I and class II types were available, the types were taken from metadata supplied by the sample provider, not from assay-based typing. Nearly every sample came with metadata listing a de-identified subject ID, COVID-19 status, age in years and sex.

TCRbeta CDR3 regions were amplified from genomic DNA by means of the immunoSEQ Assay, a bias-controlled multiplex PCR. On the study's bioinformatics: The number of nucleated cells in each sample was estimated from the amplification of reference gene primers within the assay. To quantify the absolute abundance of each unique TCRbeta CDR3 rearrangement, sequence reads were collapsed and filtered. For each sample, productive Simpson clonality was calculated by taking the square root of Simpson's diversity index across productive rearrangements. Held by TCRdb, this immuneACCESS table contains in-frame sequences only and omits some clones. Under half of the omission traces to an unresolved V gene where checked; the cause of the rest is unknown. V, J and clone size are taken as reported in that table, and D and trimming were inferred from the DNA itself. The sample profile shows around 260,000 clones; approximately 90% of them were found once. The ten most abundant clones make up around 2% of the sample.

In Seattle, one collaborating source enrolled patients while the infection was active and tracked those patients longitudinally over the course of disease. Whole blood was collected in K2EDTA tubes by collaborating institutions according to the institutions' own protocols. Collaborator samples were shipped for TCRbeta analysis as frozen whole blood, isolated PBMCs, or DNA extracted from either sample type. Measured from the cysteine to the phenylalanine, the CDR3 is 15 residues long. Only the CDR3 part of the read is kept: 45 bases, read in frame from the first base. Cut back by 0 bases and 1 base, the V and J ends lie 9 bases apart. The germline V gene yields SGHTA for CDR1 and FQGNSA for CDR2. A remark on this clone: Its antigen remains unidentified. No much larger clonotype is one base removed from it; base qualities were not supplied.

Overall results and qualifications from the work: The amount of clinical and demographic metadata varied by source and participant and was provided uncurated.

Sample: peripheral blood. The origin of this receptor is a woman in her twenties or thirties with COVID-19, enrolled during active disease. The chain employs TRBV7-2 and TRBJ1-1; no D gene call is confident. The CDR3 has the sequence CASSLAGGSNTEAFF. The sequenced DNA is TGTGCCAGCAGCTTAGCAGGAGGGTCGAACACTGAAGCTTTCTTT.